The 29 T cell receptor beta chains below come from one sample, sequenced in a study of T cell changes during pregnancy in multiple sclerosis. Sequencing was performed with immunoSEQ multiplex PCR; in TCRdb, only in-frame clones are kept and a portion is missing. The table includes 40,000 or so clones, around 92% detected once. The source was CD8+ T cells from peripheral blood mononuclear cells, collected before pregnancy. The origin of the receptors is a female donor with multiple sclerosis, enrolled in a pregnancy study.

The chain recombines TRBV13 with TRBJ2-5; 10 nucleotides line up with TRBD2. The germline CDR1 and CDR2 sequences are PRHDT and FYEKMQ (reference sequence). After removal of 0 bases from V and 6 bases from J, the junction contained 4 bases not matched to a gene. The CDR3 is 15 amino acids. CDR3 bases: TGTGCCAGCAGCTTAGGAGCGGGAGGGGGGAAGACCCAGTACTTC. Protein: CASSLGAGGGKTQYF.

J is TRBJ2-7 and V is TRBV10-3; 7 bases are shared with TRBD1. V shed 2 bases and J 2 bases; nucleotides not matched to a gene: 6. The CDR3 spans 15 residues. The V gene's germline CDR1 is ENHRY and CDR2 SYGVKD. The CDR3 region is CAISEPGQSPYEQYF. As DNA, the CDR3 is TGTGCCATCAGTGAGCCGGGACAGTCGCCCTACGAGCAGTACTTC.

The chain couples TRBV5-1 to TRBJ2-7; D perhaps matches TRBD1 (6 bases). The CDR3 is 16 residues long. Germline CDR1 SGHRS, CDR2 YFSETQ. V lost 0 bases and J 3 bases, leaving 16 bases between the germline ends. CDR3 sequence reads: CASSLVGRDTIYEQYF. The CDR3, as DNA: TGCGCCAGCAGCTTGGTGGGCCGGGACACCATCTACGAGCAGTACTTC.

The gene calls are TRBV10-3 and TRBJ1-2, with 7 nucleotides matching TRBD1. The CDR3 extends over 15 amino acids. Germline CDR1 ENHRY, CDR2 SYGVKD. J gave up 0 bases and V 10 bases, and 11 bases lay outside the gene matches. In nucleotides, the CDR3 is TGTGCCACTGGCCCCCTGACAGGGACTAACTATGGCTACACCTTC. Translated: CATGPLTGTNYGYTF.

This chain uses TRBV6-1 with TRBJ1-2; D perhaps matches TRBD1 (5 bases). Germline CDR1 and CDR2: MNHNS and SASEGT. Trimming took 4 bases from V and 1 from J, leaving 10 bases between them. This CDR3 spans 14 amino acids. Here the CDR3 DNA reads TGTGCCAGCAGTGGCCGACAGTTTAACTATGGCTACACCTTC. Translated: CASSGRQFNYGYTF.

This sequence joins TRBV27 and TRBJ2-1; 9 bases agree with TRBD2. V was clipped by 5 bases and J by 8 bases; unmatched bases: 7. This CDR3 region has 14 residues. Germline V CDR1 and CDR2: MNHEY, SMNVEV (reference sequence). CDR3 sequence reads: CASSPLAGEHEQFF. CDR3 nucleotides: TGTGCCAGCAGTCCCTTAGCGGGAGAGCATGAGCAGTTCTTC.

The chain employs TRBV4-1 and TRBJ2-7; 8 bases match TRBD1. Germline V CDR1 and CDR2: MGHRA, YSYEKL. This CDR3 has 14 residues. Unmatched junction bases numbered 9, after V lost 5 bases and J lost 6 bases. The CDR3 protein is CASSVPGTGREQYF. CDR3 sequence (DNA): TGCGCCAGCAGCGTTCCCGGGACAGGACGCGAGCAGTACTTC.

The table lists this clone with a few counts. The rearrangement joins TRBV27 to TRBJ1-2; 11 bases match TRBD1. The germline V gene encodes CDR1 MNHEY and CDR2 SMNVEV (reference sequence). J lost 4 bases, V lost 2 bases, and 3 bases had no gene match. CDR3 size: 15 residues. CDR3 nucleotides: TGTGCCAGCAGTTTAGGGACAGGGGGGCTCTATGGCTACACCTTC. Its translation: CASSLGTGGLYGYTF.

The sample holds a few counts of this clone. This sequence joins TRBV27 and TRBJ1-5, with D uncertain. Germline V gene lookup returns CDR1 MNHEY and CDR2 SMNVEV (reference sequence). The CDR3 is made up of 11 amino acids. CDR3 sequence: CGSGRGQPQHF. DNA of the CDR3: TGTGGGAGCGGGCGTGGGCAGCCCCAGCATTTT.

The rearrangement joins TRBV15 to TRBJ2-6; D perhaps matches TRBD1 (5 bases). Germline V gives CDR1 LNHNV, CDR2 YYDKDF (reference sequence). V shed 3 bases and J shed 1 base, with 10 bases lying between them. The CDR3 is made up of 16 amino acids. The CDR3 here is CATSSYQGSGANVLTF. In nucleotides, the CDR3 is TGTGCCACCAGCAGCTATCAGGGATCTGGGGCCAACGTCCTGACTTTC. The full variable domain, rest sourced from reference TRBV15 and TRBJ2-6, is DAMVIQNPRYQVTQFGKPVTLSCSQTLNHNVMYWYQQKSSQAPKLLFHYYDKDFNNEADTPDNFQSRRPNTSFCFLDIRSPGLGDTAMYLCATSSYQGSGANVLTFGAGSRLTVL.

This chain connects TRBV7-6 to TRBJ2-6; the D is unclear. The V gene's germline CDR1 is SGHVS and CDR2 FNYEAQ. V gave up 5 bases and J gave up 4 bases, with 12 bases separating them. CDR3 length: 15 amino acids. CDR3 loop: CASSIEVGGANVLTF. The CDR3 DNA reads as TGTGCCAGCAGCATTGAGGTCGGCGGGGCCAACGTCCTGACTTTC.

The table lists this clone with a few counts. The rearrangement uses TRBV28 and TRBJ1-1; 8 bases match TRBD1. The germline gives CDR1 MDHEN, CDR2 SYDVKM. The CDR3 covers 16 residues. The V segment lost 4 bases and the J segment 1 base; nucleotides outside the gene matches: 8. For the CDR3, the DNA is TGTGCCAGCAGTTCCCTACTGGGGACAGGGAACACTGAAGCTTTCTTT. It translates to CASSSLLGTGNTEAFF. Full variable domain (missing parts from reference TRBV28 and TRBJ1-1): DVKVTQSSRYLVKRTGEKVFLECVQDMDHENMFWYRQDPGLGLRLIYFSYDVKMKEKGDIPEGYSVSREKKERFSLILESASTNQTSMYLCASSSLLGTGNTEAFFGQGTRLTVV.

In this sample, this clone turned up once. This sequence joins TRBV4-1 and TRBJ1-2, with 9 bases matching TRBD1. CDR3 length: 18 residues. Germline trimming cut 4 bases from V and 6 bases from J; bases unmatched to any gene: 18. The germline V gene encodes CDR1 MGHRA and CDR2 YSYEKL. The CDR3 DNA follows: TGCGCCAGCAGCCTAATCTACCGATTGATACAGGGGGCGCATGGCTACACCTTC. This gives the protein CASSLIYRLIQGAHGYTF.

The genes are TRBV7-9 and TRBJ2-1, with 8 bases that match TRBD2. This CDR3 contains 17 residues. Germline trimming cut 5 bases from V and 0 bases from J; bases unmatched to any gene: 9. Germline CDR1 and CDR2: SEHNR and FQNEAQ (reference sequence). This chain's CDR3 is CASSRGSGVSSYNEQFF. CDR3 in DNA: TGTGCCAGCAGCCGGGGTAGCGGGGTGAGCTCCTACAATGAGCAGTTCTTC.

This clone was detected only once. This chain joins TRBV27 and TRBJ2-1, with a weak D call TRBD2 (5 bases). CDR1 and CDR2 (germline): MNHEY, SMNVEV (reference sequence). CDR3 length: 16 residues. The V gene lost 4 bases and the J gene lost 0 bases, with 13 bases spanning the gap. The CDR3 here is CASSSWTSSSYNEQFF. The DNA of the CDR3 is TGTGCCAGCAGTTCCTGGACTTCTAGCTCCTACAATGAGCAGTTCTTC.

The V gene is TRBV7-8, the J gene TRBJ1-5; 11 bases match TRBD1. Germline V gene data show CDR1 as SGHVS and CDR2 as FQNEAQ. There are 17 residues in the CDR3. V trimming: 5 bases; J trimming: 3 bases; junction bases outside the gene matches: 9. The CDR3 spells CASSEAGTGGLNQPQHF. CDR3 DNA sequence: TGTGCCAGCAGCGAAGCCGGGACAGGGGGTCTCAATCAGCCCCAGCATTTT.

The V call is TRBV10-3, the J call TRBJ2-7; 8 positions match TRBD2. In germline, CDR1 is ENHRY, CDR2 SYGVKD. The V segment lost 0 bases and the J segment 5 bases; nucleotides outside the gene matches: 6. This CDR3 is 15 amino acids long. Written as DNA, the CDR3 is TGTGCCATCAGTGAGTCGCCGGGAGGGCCCGACGAGCAGTACTTC. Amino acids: CAISESPGGPDEQYF.

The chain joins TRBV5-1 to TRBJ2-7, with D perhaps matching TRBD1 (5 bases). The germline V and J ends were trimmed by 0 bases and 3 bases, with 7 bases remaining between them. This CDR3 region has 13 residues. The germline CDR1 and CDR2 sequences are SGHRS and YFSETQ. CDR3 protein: CASSLGRDYEQYF. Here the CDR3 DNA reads TGCGCCAGCAGCTTGGGCAGGGACTACGAGCAGTACTTC.

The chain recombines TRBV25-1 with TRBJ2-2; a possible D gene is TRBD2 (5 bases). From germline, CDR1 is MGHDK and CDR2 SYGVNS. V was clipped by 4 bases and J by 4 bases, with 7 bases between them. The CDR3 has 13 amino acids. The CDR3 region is CASSGRSTGELFF. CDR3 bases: TGTGCCAGCAGTGGGAGGTCCACCGGGGAGCTGTTTTTT.

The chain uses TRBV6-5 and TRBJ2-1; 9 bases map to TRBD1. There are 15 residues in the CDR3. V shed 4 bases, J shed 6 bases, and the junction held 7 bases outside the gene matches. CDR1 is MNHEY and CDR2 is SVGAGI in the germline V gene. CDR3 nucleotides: TGTGCCAGCAGTTTAACGGGACAGGGTTTCAATGAGCAGTTCTTC. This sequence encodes CASSLTGQGFNEQFF.

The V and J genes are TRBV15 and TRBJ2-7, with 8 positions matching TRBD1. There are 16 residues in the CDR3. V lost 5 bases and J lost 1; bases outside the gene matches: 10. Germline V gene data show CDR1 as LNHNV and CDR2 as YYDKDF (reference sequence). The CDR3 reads CATSSWAGGESYEQYF. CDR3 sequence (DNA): TGTGCCACCAGCTCTTGGGCAGGGGGCGAATCCTACGAGCAGTACTTC.

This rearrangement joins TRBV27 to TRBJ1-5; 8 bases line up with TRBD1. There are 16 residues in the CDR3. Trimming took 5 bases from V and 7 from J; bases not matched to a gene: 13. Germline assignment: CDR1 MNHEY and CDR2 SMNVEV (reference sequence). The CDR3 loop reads CASSTTRTGLRQPQHF. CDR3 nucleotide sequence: TGTGCCAGCAGTACCACCCGGACAGGGTTACGCCAGCCCCAGCATTTT.

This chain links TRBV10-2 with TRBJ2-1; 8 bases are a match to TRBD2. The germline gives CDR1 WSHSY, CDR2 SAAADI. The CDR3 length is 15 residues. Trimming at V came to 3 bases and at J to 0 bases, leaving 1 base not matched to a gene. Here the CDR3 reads CASSDGLASYNEQFF. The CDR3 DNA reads TGCGCCAGCAGTGATGGACTAGCCTCCTACAATGAGCAGTTCTTC.

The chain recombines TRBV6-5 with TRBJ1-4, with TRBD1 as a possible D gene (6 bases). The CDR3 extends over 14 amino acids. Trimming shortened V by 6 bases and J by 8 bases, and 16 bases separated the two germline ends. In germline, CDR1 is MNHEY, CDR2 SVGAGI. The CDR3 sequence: CASRDSKGREKLFF. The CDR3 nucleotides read TGTGCCAGCAGGGACAGTAAGGGCCGGGAAAAACTGTTTTTT.

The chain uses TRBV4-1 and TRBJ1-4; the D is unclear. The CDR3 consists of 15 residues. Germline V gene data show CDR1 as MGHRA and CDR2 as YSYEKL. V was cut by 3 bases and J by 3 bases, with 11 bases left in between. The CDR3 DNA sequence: TGCGCCAGCAGCCAGCTCACAGAACCTAATGAAAAACTGTTTTTT. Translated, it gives CASSQLTEPNEKLFF.

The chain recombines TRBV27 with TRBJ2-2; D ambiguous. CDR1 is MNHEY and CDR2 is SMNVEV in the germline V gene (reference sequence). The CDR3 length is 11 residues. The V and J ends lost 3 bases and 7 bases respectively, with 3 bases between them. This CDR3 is CASSLRGELFF. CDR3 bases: TGTGCCAGCAGTTTGCGCGGGGAGCTGTTTTTT.

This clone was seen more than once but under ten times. CDR3 nucleotides: TGTGCCAGCAGCTCGGTTAAATACGAGCAGTACTTC. Residues: CASSSVKYEQYF. V is TRBV7-9 and J is TRBJ2-7; the D is unclear. V was trimmed by 4 bases and J by 4 bases, leaving 8 bases between them. This CDR3 contains 12 residues. Looked up from germline, CDR1 is SEHNR and CDR2 is FQNEAQ (reference sequence).

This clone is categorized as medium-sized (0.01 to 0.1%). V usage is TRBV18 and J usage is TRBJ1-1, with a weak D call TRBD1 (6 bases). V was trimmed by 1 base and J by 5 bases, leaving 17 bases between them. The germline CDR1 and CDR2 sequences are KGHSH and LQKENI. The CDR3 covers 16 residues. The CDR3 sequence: CASSPQRLGARTEAFF. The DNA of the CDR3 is TGTGCCAGCTCACCACAACGATTGGGGGCCCGTACTGAAGCTTTCTTT.

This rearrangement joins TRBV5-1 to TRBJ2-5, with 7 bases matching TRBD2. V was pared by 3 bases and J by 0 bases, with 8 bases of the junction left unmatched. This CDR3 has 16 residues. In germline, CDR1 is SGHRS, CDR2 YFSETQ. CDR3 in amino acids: CASSWPRAGNQETQYF. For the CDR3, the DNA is TGCGCCAGCAGCTGGCCGCGAGCGGGGAACCAAGAGACCCAGTACTTC.